The subject of this entry is one T cell receptor beta chain. The sample is drawn from a study of OX40 agonist ivuxolimab in advanced cancers. Germline loops: CDR1 SGHTA, CDR2 FQGNSA. With 3 bases removed from V and 2 bases from J, the gap between germline ends came to 12 bases. The CDR3 is 15 residues long. The sampling schedule covered blood at baseline, cycle 4 day 1, and cycle 7 day 1. This table comes from immunoSEQ multiplex PCR, and its TCRdb copy is limited to in-frame clones, with some not included. The sample includes about 42,000 clones, approximately 83% of them seen just once. The chain carries TRBV7-2 and TRBJ2-3; no definite D call. The sample was CD4+ or CD8+ T cells sorted from blood, taken in a trial of the OX40 agonist ivuxolimab. The receptor was derived from an adult with an advanced solid tumor such as melanoma, head and neck, liver or kidney cancer. DNA of the CDR3: TGTGCCAGCAGCTTTTCGGGCAGATACACAGATACGCAGTATTTT. It specifies CASSFSGRYTDTQYF. The full variable domain, with the rest looked up from reference TRBV7-2 and TRBJ2-3, is GAGVSQSPSNKVTEKGKDVELRCDPISGHTALYWYRQSLGQGLEFLIYFQGNSAPDKSGLPSDRFSAERTGGSVSTLTIQRTQQEDSAVYLCASSFSGRYTDTQYFGPGTRLTVL.